This T cell receptor beta chain originates from a study of T cell changes during pregnancy in multiple sclerosis. CDR1 and CDR2 (germline): SGDLS, YYNGEE. The V gene lost 3 bases and the J gene lost 1 base, with 7 bases spanning the gap. The CDR3 loop spans 13 amino acids. Assay: immunoSEQ multiplex PCR; the TCRdb copy retains only in-frame clones and omits some. The data contain fewer than 140,000 clones, under 95% of them singletons. In this sample, this clone turned up once. The TCR originated in a female donor with multiple sclerosis, enrolled in a pregnancy study. Here the sequenced sample was peripheral blood, taken after pregnancy. The V call is TRBV9, the J call TRBJ1-1; D unclear. The CDR3 is CASSDSPNTEAFF. The CDR3 DNA reads TGTGCCAGCAGCGACAGTCCGAACACTGAAGCTTTCTTT. Full variable domain (outside the CDR3, taken from reference TRBV9 and TRBJ1-1): DSGVTQTPKHLITATGQRVTLRCSPRSGDLSVYWYQQSLDQGLQFLIQYYNGEERAKGNILERFSAQQFPDLHSELNLSSLELGDSALYFCASSDSPNTEAFFGQGTRLTVV.